These 4 T cell receptor beta chains share one sample of origin, sequenced in a study of blood T cell repertoires in COVID-19. Clones were read by immunoSEQ multiplex PCR, and TCRdb kept only the in-frame ones, dropping some. The sample yields around 150,000 clones, approximately 93% seen once. Sequencing used peripheral blood. Receptor source: a woman aged 60-70 years with COVID-19, enrolled during active disease.

This chain connects TRBV28 to TRBJ2-1, with 12 bases that match TRBD2. CDR1 is MDHEN and CDR2 is SYDVKM in the germline V gene. Trimming removed 6 bases from V and 4 bases from J; junction bases left unmatched: 4. The CDR3 loop spans 15 amino acids. CDR3 bases: TGTGCCAGCAGACCTAGCGGGGGGGCTTACAATGAGCAGTTCTTC. Translated, it gives CASRPSGGAYNEQFF.

Note on this clone: An end of the junction differs from the germline gene, which may be a read error. This chain's CDR3 is CASSVAGTYQNIQYF. The CDR3 DNA follows: TGTGCCAGCAGCGTAGCGGGGACTTATCAAAACATTCAGTACTTC. The chain couples TRBV7-9 to TRBJ2-4; 8 bases agree with TRBD2. The CDR3 loop spans 15 amino acids. Germline lookup yields CDR1 SEHNR and CDR2 FQNEAQ (reference sequence). The entire variable domain, with the rest obtained from reference TRBV7-9 and TRBJ2-4, is as follows: DTGVSQNPRHKITKRGQNVTFRCDPISEHNRLYWYRQTLGQGPEFLTYFQNEAQLEKSRLLSDRFSAERPKGSFSTLEIQRTEQGDSAMYLCASSVAGTYQNIQYFGAGTRLSVL.

The CDR3 DNA reads TGTGCCAGCAGTTACTCGGACAGTCAGCCCCAGCATTTT. Translated: CASSYSDSQPQHF. The chain uses TRBV6-5 and TRBJ1-5; possibly TRBD1 for D (6 bases). The CDR3 contains 13 residues. Germline V gives CDR1 MNHEY, CDR2 SVGAGI. V lost 0 bases and J lost 6, with 6 bases in between.

This sequence joins TRBV27 and TRBJ2-7; 7 positions agree with TRBD1. J lost 0 bases, V lost 5 bases, and 1 base had no gene match. The CDR3 is made up of 13 amino acids. Germline CDR1 reads MNHEY; CDR2 reads SMNVEV (reference sequence). CDR3 in amino acids: CASSRDSSYEQYF. The CDR3 DNA is TGTGCCAGCAGTCGGGACAGCTCCTACGAGCAGTACTTC.